These T cell receptor beta chains were read from a single sample in a study of shared clonotypes between healthy human individuals. The method was immunoSEQ multiplex PCR; TCRdb's version includes in-frame clones alone and lacks a portion of them. The sample holds over a million clones, 95% to 99% seen once. Sequencing was carried out using naive CD4+ T cells sorted from blood. Receptors originate from a man aged 30 to 39 in good health. Both conserved end residues are part of each CDR3. The D gene is left open where the match is weak. Not all rows give a size; the values are once, few, many and, for expanded clones, a class.

v_call	d_call	clone_size	j_call	cdr3_nt	cdr3_aa
TRBV7-3	.	.	TRBJ2-7	TGTGCCAGCAGCTTAACCCAGACAGGCTACTACGAGCAGTACTTC	CASSLTQTGYYEQYF
TRBV7-9	TRBD1	.	TRBJ2-7	TGTGCCAGCAGCTCCACCTCCGGGACAGGACACTACGAGCAGTACTTC	CASSSTSGTGHYEQYF
TRBV18	TRBD2	.	TRBJ2-1	TGTGCCAGCTCACCACCAGCCGTAGCGGGATCCTACAATGAGCAGTTCTTC	CASSPPAVAGSYNEQFF
TRBV6-5	.	.	TRBJ1-4	TGTGCCAGCAGCTACTCCGGGGTTTGGGAAAAACTGTTTTTT	CASSYSGVWEKLFF
TRBV13	.	once	TRBJ1-1	TGTGCCAGCAGCTTACAGGGAATCCAGAACACTGAAGCTTTCTTT	CASSLQGIQNTEAFF
TRBV6-1	.	.	TRBJ1-5	TGTGCCAGCAGTGAAAGGGAGGGGAGAATTGATCAGCCCCAGCATTTT	CASSEREGRIDQPQHF
TRBV6-1	.	.	TRBJ2-7	TGTGCCAGCAGTTCCCTCACAAATCCCTACGAGCAGTACTTC	CASSSLTNPYEQYF
TRBV19	.	once	TRBJ2-4	TGTGCCAGTACCCCCTCGAGCCGGAGCATTCAGTACTTC	CASTPSSRSIQYF
TRBV18	.	.	TRBJ1-4	TGTGCCAGCTCAGAGGTAGCAGGCGACGAAAAACTGTTTTTT	CASSEVAGDEKLFF
TRBV5-6	.	.	TRBJ1-5	TGTGCCAGCAGCTTGAGTAGGGGGGATCAGCCCCAGCATTTT	CASSLSRGDQPQHF
TRBV9	.	.	TRBJ2-7	TGTGCCAGCAGCGTAAGCAATCAGGCCCCCTACGAGCAGTACTTC	CASSVSNQAPYEQYF
TRBV27	TRBD2	.	TRBJ2-2	TGTGCCAGCAGTTTCTTTCCTAGCGGGAGTGCCACCGGGGAGCTGTTTTTT	CASSFFPSGSATGELFF
TRBV30	TRBD1	.	TRBJ1-1	TGTGCCTGGGGGCCGGGACAGGGTGTCCTGAACACTGAAGCTTTCTTT	CAWGPGQGVLNTEAFF
TRBV5-4	.	.	TRBJ2-5	TGTGCCAGCAGCCCGCTTGGAACCCAAGAGACCCAGTACTTC	CASSPLGTQETQYF
TRBV5-6	.	.	TRBJ1-5	TGTGCCAGCAGTTGGGGGTCCGGTCGGAATCAGCCCCAGCATTTT	CASSWGSGRNQPQHF
TRBV6-5	TRBD1	.	TRBJ1-3	TGTGCCAGCAGCTCGACAGGGTCTGGAAACACCATATATTTT	CASSSTGSGNTIYF
TRBV7-2	.	.	TRBJ2-7	TGTGCCAGCAGCCCTCTGTACGAGCAGTACTTC	CASSPLYEQYF
TRBV5-1	.	.	TRBJ1-5	TGCGCCAGCAGCTTGGCCTCGGGGGAACAGCCCCAGCATTTT	CASSLASGEQPQHF
TRBV6-4	.	.	TRBJ1-5	TGTGCCACCTCCTGGCCGCGAGGGGGTGTCAATCAGCCCCAGCATTTT	CATSWPRGGVNQPQHF
TRBV14	.	.	TRBJ2-1	TGTGCCAGCAGCCAAGAAGCGGCAGGCAGGTTCTACAATGAGCAGTTCTTC	CASSQEAAGRFYNEQFF
TRBV5-1	.	.	TRBJ1-1	TGCGCCAGCAGCTTGGCACAGGCGGGGATGAACACTGAAGCTTTCTTT	CASSLAQAGMNTEAFF
TRBV4-2	.	.	TRBJ1-4	TGTGCCAGCAGCCACGTCCTCAGGGATGTAAATGAAAAACTGTTTTTT	CASSHVLRDVNEKLFF
TRBV19	.	once	TRBJ1-1	TGTGCCAGTATGAGACCCGAAATGAACACTGAAGCTTTCTTT	CASMRPEMNTEAFF
TRBV9	.	.	TRBJ2-3	TGTGCCAGCAGCCCCCGCTATAGGGTGGGGCCAGATACGCAGTATTTT	CASSPRYRVGPDTQYF
TRBV11-2	TRBD2	.	TRBJ2-4	TGTGCCAGCAGCTTAGGACTAGCGGGACAAAACATTCAGTACTTC	CASSLGLAGQNIQYF
TRBV14	.	.	TRBJ2-7	TGTGCCAGCAGCCAACTCCTTAGCGGAAGCTCCTACGAGCAGTACTTC	CASSQLLSGSSYEQYF
TRBV6-4	.	.	TRBJ2-2	TGTGCCAGCAGTATCAGGGTGAACACCGGGGAGCTGTTTTTT	CASSIRVNTGELFF
TRBV23-1	.	.	TRBJ2-7	TGCGCCAGCAGTCACCCCGGACAGTGCTACGAGCAGTACTTC	CASSHPGQCYEQYF
TRBV9	.	.	TRBJ2-7	TGTGCCAGCAGTGGGACGGATTACGAGCAGTACTTC	CASSGTDYEQYF
TRBV9	TRBD1	.	TRBJ2-1	TGTGCCAGCAGCGTAGCTCCGACAGGGGCCAATGAGCAGTTCTTC	CASSVAPTGANEQFF
TRBV11-2	.	.	TRBJ2-5	TGTGCCAGCAGCCCTTTCTCGTTCGTGGAGACCCAGTACTTC	CASSPFSFVETQYF
TRBV15	TRBD2	.	TRBJ2-1	TGTGCCACCAGCAGAGGTAGCGGGAGCGGAAATGAGCAGTTCTTC	CATSRGSGSGNEQFF
TRBV7-3	TRBD2	once	TRBJ2-3	TGTGCCAGCAGCCCACGGACTAGCGGGTCACAAGATACGCAGTATTTT	CASSPRTSGSQDTQYF
TRBV9	.	.	TRBJ1-2	TGTGCCAGCAGCCTCCAGCCGGATCCAACTCATAACTATGGCTACACCTTC	CASSLQPDPTHNYGYTF
TRBV6-5	TRBD2	.	TRBJ2-1	TGTGCCAGCAGTTACTCCCCGGCTAGCGGGAGATTTTTGTTCTTC	CASSYSPASGRFLFF
TRBV18	.	.	TRBJ1-5	TGTGCCAGCTCTGCGGACCCAATCCAGCCCCAGCATTTT	CASSADPIQPQHF
TRBV6-6	.	.	TRBJ1-5	TGTGCCAGCAGTTACAATCCCGGACCCTATCAGCCCCAGCATTTT	CASSYNPGPYQPQHF
TRBV10-3	.	.	TRBJ2-7	TGTGCCATCGAGGGGTGGCACACCAGCTCCTACGAGCAGTACTTC	CAIEGWHTSSYEQYF
TRBV13	TRBD1	.	TRBJ1-2	TGTGCCAGCAGCTTGGGACAGGGGCCCTCGGCTGTCTATGGCTACACCTTC	CASSLGQGPSAVYGYTF
TRBV27	.	.	TRBJ2-1	TGTGCCAGCAGTCTAAGAATTCTCCCGACAGGGGGACTAGTCTCCCCTAATGAGCAGTTCTTC	CASSLRILPTGGLVSPNEQFF
TRBV4-3	.	.	TRBJ2-2	TGCGCCAGCAGCCAAGTTACACAGACCGGGGAGCTGTTTTTT	CASSQVTQTGELFF
TRBV7-2	TRBD1	.	TRBJ1-5	TGTGCCAGCAGCCCACGACAGGGCGGTCAGCCCCAGCATTTT	CASSPRQGGQPQHF
TRBV7-9	.	.	TRBJ2-7	TGTGCCAGCAGCTTTTACAGGGTCGACTACGAGCAGTACTTC	CASSFYRVDYEQYF
TRBV29-1	TRBD2	.	TRBJ2-5	TGCAGCGTCGAAGGGGCGACTAGCGGAAACCAAGAGACCCAGTACTTC	CSVEGATSGNQETQYF
TRBV11-2	.	once	TRBJ1-2	TGTGCCAGCAGCTTATCCCAGGGCAACGGCTACACCTTC	CASSLSQGNGYTF
TRBV28	.	.	TRBJ1-2	TGTGCCAGCAGTATATATGGGTGGACTGCGGAATATGGCTACACCTTC	CASSIYGWTAEYGYTF
TRBV27	TRBD2	.	TRBJ2-1	TGTGCCAGCAGTTTACTAGCGGGAGGGCGACCCTCCGATGAGCAGTTCTTC	CASSLLAGGRPSDEQFF
TRBV18	.	.	TRBJ1-1	TGTGCCAGCTCTCCCGCGGACGGACGGGCTGAAGCTTTCTTT	CASSPADGRAEAFF
TRBV7-9	TRBD2	.	TRBJ2-3	TGTGTCTATAGCGGGAGCATCAGCACAGATACGCAGTATTTT	CVYSGSISTDTQYF
TRBV5-1	.	.	TRBJ2-1	TGCGCCAGCAGCTCACCGGGACAACTGAGGGCCAATGAGCAGTTCTTC	CASSSPGQLRANEQFF
TRBV19	.	.	TRBJ2-1	TGTGCCAGTAGTATAATCGCCTACTACAATGAGCAGTTCTTC	CASSIIAYYNEQFF
TRBV9	TRBD2	.	TRBJ2-1	TGTGCCAGCAGCGTTAGCGGGAGCCCCTCCTACAATGAGCAGTTCTTC	CASSVSGSPSYNEQFF
TRBV9	.	.	TRBJ1-1	TGTGCCAGCAGCGTAGTCCTCGGGGGGAATACTGAAGCTTTCTTT	CASSVVLGGNTEAFF
TRBV7-8	TRBD2	.	TRBJ2-3	TGTGCCAGCAGCTTAGGGACTAGCAGAAGCACAGATACGCAGTATTTT	CASSLGTSRSTDTQYF
TRBV5-4	.	.	TRBJ2-7	TGTGCCAGCAGCTTACGCCGGGACCCACCCGGCGAGCAGTACTTC	CASSLRRDPPGEQYF
TRBV11-2	TRBD2	.	TRBJ2-1	TGTGCCAGCAGTACTCTAGCGGGAGGAAATGAGCAGTTCTTC	CASSTLAGGNEQFF
TRBV15	.	.	TRBJ2-7	TGTGCCACCAGCAGAGATTACACCTACGAGCAGTACTTC	CATSRDYTYEQYF